Below, one T cell receptor beta chain is given with its context. This sample stems from a study of blood T cell repertoires in COVID-19. On the study more broadly: Donors in the United States, Italy and Spain gave samples during acute or convalescent COVID-19.

Source study methods: Cell counts per sample came from amplifying reference gene primers. Method: immunoSEQ multiplex PCR; TCRdb's copy keeps in-frame clones and lacks some. The D gene and trimming were derived from the DNA, and the V and J assignments and clone size from that table. The top ten clones hold about 15% of a sample with under 65,000 clones, around 90% of them seen once. CDR3 length equals 18 residues. The chain has TRBV21-1 and TRBJ2-7; the D segment call TRBD2 is taken from the table without a DNA check. TRBV21-1 is an annotated pseudogene. Sequencing was performed on peripheral blood. This TCR came from an elderly man with acute or convalescent COVID-19. The CDR3 DNA reads as TGTGCCAGCAGCAAAGTTCCTAGCGGGGAGCCCCTACCCTACGAGCAGTACTTC. Its translation is CASSKVPSGEPLPYEQYF.